These 18 T cell receptor beta chains came from one sample sequenced in a study of beta chain features in type 1 diabetes. Isolated RNA was reverse transcribed in full, so expressed TCRB transcripts were sequenced. Clones were sequenced by immunoSEQ multiplex PCR, and TCRdb holds only the in-frame ones, with some missing. The top ten hold over 0.008% of the sample, which has around 360,000 clones, roughly 13% seen once. These receptors' antigens are unknown. Study-level findings and limits: Significant though moderate, a shortening of TCRB CDR3s appeared in all four CD4+ subsets of Type 1 diabetes patients.

Sequenced input: naive CD4+ T cells from blood. These TCRs come from a young woman with type 1 diabetes.

The rearrangement links TRBV7-3 to TRBJ2-3, with 8 bases identical to TRBD2. After removal of 2 bases from V and 4 bases from J, the junction contained 5 bases not matched to a gene. Germline assignment: CDR1 SGHTA and CDR2 FQGTGA. This CDR3 is built from 15 residues. The CDR3 spells CASSLGLAGPDTQYF. The CDR3 region has the DNA TGTGCCAGCAGCTTAGGTCTAGCGGGCCCAGATACGCAGTATTTT.

This clone came up a few times. CDR3 sequence: CASIGAGVSGANVLTF. CDR3 DNA: TGTGCCAGCATCGGAGCGGGAGTGTCTGGGGCCAACGTCCTGACTTTC. This chain connects TRBV28 to TRBJ2-6; 8 bases line up with TRBD2. The CDR3 has 16 residues. Looked up from germline, CDR1 is MDHEN and CDR2 is SYDVKM. V shed 7 bases and J 1 base; nucleotides not matched to a gene: 6.

This clone was observed a few times. This sequence joins TRBV19 and TRBJ1-5; no clear D. Germline assignment: CDR1 LNHDA and CDR2 SQIVND (reference sequence). Trimming took 6 bases from V and 3 from J, leaving 6 bases between them. This CDR3 is 12 amino acids long. CDR3 amino acids: CASRNTNQPQHF. CDR3 sequence (DNA): TGTGCCAGTAGGAACACCAATCAGCCCCAGCATTTT.

The chain combines TRBV2 with TRBJ2-3; possible D gene TRBD1, 6 bases. Germline CDR1 is SNHLY and CDR2 is FYNNEI. V dropped 6 bases and J dropped 6 bases, with 19 bases sitting between them. The CDR3 loop spans 15 amino acids. The DNA for the CDR3 is TGTGCCAGCAGGGCAGGGGACCTAGTCGGGGATACGCAGTATTTT. This translates into CASRAGDLVGDTQYF.

The gene calls are TRBV5-6 and TRBJ1-5; D possibly corresponds to TRBD1 (5 bases). V lost 4 bases to trimming and J lost 7 bases, with 15 bases between them. The germline V gene has CDR1 SGHDT and CDR2 YYEEEE. This CDR3 region has 14 residues. DNA for the CDR3: TGTGCCAGCAGCGCGAAAAGGGGTCAACAGCCCCAGCATTTT. It codes for CASSAKRGQQPQHF.

As concerns this clone: The same CDR3 arises from other DNA sequences in this sample as well. The chain is built from TRBV9 and TRBJ1-1; a weak D match, TRBD1 (5 bases). V lost 2 bases and J lost 1, with 6 bases in between. The length of the CDR3 is 13 residues. Germline V gene data show CDR1 as SGDLS and CDR2 as YYNGEE. CDR3 in amino acids: CASSVDRNTEAFF. DNA for the CDR3: TGTGCCAGCAGCGTCGACAGGAACACTGAAGCTTTCTTT. The full variable domain, with the rest looked up from reference TRBV9 and TRBJ1-1, is DSGVTQTPKHLITATGQRVTLRCSPRSGDLSVYWYQQSLDQGLQFLIQYYNGEERAKGNILERFSAQQFPDLHSELNLSSLELGDSALYFCASSVDRNTEAFFGQGTRLTVV.

This clone was recorded a few times. The V call is TRBV6-6, the J call TRBJ2-7; no clear D. CDR3 size: 16 residues. The germline CDR1 and CDR2 sequences are MNHNY and SVGAGI (reference sequence). The V end was cut by 2 bases, the J end by 0 bases, with 14 bases between. CDR3 DNA: TGTGCCAGCAGTTACACGACTGCATTGAGCTCCTACGAGCAGTACTTC. Residues: CASSYTTALSSYEQYF.

The chain has TRBV11-2 and TRBJ2-7; 8 nucleotides align to TRBD1. V lost 2 bases and J lost 0; bases outside the gene matches: 12. Germline lookup yields CDR1 SGHAT and CDR2 FQNNGV. The CDR3 loop spans 18 amino acids. Here the CDR3 reads CASSLTNPRTGHSYEQYF. CDR3 DNA: TGTGCCAGCAGCTTAACAAACCCTCGGACAGGGCACTCCTACGAGCAGTACTTC. Full variable domain (rest looked up from reference TRBV11-2 and TRBJ2-7): EAGVAQSPRYKIIEKRQSVAFWCNPISGHATLYWYQQILGQGPKLLIQFQNNGVVDDSQLPKDRFSAERLKGVDSTLKIQPAKLEDSAVYLCASSLTNPRTGHSYEQYFGPGTRLTVT.

The genes are TRBV4-2 and TRBJ2-4; D may be TRBD1 (6 bases). The germline gives CDR1 LGHNA, CDR2 YNFKEQ. The CDR3 is made up of 17 amino acids. V shed 0 bases and J shed 3 bases, with 15 bases lying between them. CDR3 in amino acids: CASSQDPTGFGKNIQYF. CDR3 coding DNA: TGTGCCAGCAGCCAAGACCCCACAGGGTTCGGCAAAAACATTCAGTACTTC.

This clone was detected a few times. Different DNA sequences within this sample yield the same CDR3. The chain carries TRBV5-1 and TRBJ2-2; TRBD1 matches 8 bases. The CDR3 is 13 residues long. Germline assignment: CDR1 SGHRS and CDR2 YFSETQ. V gave up 5 bases and J gave up 3 bases; unmatched junction bases: 0. The DNA for the CDR3 is TGCGCCAGCAGGGGACAGGACACCGGGGAGCTGTTTTTT. Translating gives CASRGQDTGELFF.

This clone showed up just a few times. V gene TRBV5-4 combines with J gene TRBJ2-5; no firm D call. This CDR3 is 13 amino acids long. Germline CDR1 reads SGHNT; CDR2 reads YYREEE (reference sequence). V was shortened by 4 bases and J by 4 bases, with 11 bases between the two germline ends. The CDR3 bases are TGTGCCAGCAGCGTTGACCCGGGAGAGACCCAGTACTTC. Translating it yields CASSVDPGETQYF. Drawing the rest from reference TRBV5-4 and TRBJ2-5, the complete variable domain is ETGVTQSPTHLIKTRGQQVTLRCSSQSGHNTVSWYQQALGQGPQFIFQYYREEENGRGNFPPRFSGLQFPNYSSELNVNALELDDSALYLCASSVDPGETQYFGPGTRLLVL.

The chain carries TRBV6-5 and TRBJ1-2, with D maybe TRBD1 (6 bases). The germline V gene encodes CDR1 MNHEY and CDR2 SVGAGI. This CDR3 is built from 16 residues. The germline V and J ends were trimmed by 0 bases and 4 bases, with 15 bases remaining between them. This CDR3 is CASSYSEPGQSYGYTF. CDR3 nucleotides: TGTGCCAGCAGTTACTCTGAGCCGGGACAATCCTATGGCTACACCTTC.

Only a few counts were recorded for this clone. CDR3 region: CASSLPRGGSNEQFF. CDR3 nucleotide sequence: TGTGCCAGCAGCTTACCCCGGGGAGGGAGCAATGAGCAGTTCTTC. The chain combines TRBV7-2 with TRBJ2-1; TRBD2 agrees at 7 bases. The J segment lost 6 bases and the V segment lost 2 bases, leaving 7 bases of the junction unmatched. The CDR3 consists of 15 residues. CDR1 SGHTA and CDR2 FQGNSA come from the germline V gene.

The V gene is TRBV5-1, the J gene TRBJ2-3, with a weak D call TRBD1 (5 bases). Per germline, CDR1 SGHRS and CDR2 YFSETQ. The CDR3 has 14 residues. V was pared by 0 bases and J by 2 bases, with 7 bases between. The CDR3 bases are TGCGCCAGCAGCTTGGGCAGGGCCACAGATACGCAGTATTTT. Translating it yields CASSLGRATDTQYF.

This clone was seen a handful of times. J is TRBJ2-1 and V is TRBV7-3; D is perhaps TRBD2 (6 bases). This CDR3 region has 14 residues. Trimming removed 4 bases from V and 5 bases from J, with 12 bases in between. Germline loops: CDR1 SGHTA, CDR2 FQGTGA. CDR3 sequence (DNA): TGTGCCAGCAGCTCGCGTAGCGGCGACAATGAGCAGTTCTTC. Its protein product is CASSSRSGDNEQFF.

The chain uses TRBV30 and TRBJ1-1, with TRBD1 matching 7 bases. From germline, CDR1 is GTSNPN and CDR2 SVGIG (reference sequence). The trim removed 2 bases at V and 4 bases at J, leaving 4 bases unmatched. The length of the CDR3 is 13 residues. CDR3 region: CAWSLTGVTEAFF. The CDR3 nucleotides are TGTGCCTGGAGTCTTACAGGGGTCACTGAAGCTTTCTTT.

This clone was seen only a few times. The CDR3: CASSRWGAGEQFF. CDR3 bases: TGTGCCAGCAGCCGGTGGGGTGCGGGTGAGCAGTTCTTC. The chain links TRBV14 to TRBJ2-1; the D gene is possibly TRBD2 (5 bases). V lost 4 bases to trimming and J lost 9 bases, with 13 bases between them. CDR1 and CDR2 from the germline V gene are SGHDN and FVKESK. The CDR3 is made up of 13 amino acids. Together with reference TRBV14 and TRBJ2-1, the CDR3 gives the full variable domain: EAGVTQFPSHSVIEKGQTVTLRCDPISGHDNLYWYRRVMGKEIKFLLHFVKESKQDESGMPNNRFLAERTGGTYSTLKVQPAELEDSGVYFCASSRWGAGEQFFGPGTRLTVL.

J is TRBJ2-7 and V is TRBV28; D gene ambiguous. The CDR3 length is 12 residues. Germline V gives CDR1 MDHEN, CDR2 SYDVKM. V was clipped by 6 bases and J by 7 bases, with 13 bases between them. CDR3: CASRAAAREQYF. The CDR3 bases are TGTGCCAGCAGGGCGGCAGCCCGGGAGCAGTACTTC.